Included here is one TCR beta chain sequence, with context. The CDR3 sequence is 19 residues long. Germline V gene lookup returns CDR1 MGHRA and CDR2 YSYEKL. V shed 0 bases, J shed 1 base, and the junction held 14 bases outside the gene matches. Participants came from about 23 US areas, aged roughly 18 to 95 years. Assignments of participants to cohorts depended upon their own reported clinical history. This sample is drawn from a study of blood T cell repertoires in COVID-19. Study overall: In each case, the material was cDNA or gDNA derived from T cells, B-cell-depleted T cells, or PBMCs.

Authors' processing steps: The assay estimated nucleated cells by amplifying reference gene primers. Clones were read by immunoSEQ multiplex PCR, and TCRdb kept only the in-frame ones, dropping some. D and trimming come from the DNA, and the V and J calls and clone size come from that table. The sample yields 200,000 to 250,000 clones, around 87% seen once. This receptor was identified in a man younger than 45 who had been exposed to COVID-19. The chain recombines TRBV4-1 with TRBJ2-5; the match to TRBD1 covers 7 bases. Sequencing used PBMCs or T cells enriched from blood (not recorded which). The CDR3 DNA is TGCGCCAGCAGCCAAGATCTTTCGGGGACAGCTCATGCCCAAGAGACCCAGTACTTC. Protein sequence: CASSQDLSGTAHAQETQYF.